The 27 T cell receptor beta chains below all came from one sample that was sequenced in a study of T cell responses to AZD1222 COVID-19 vaccine. Some clones are missing from TCRdb's copy, which holds only in-frame ones; the method was immunoSEQ multiplex PCR. The sample has approximately 110,000 clones, more than 90% seen once. The material was peripheral blood, obtained on day 0 of AZD1222 vaccination. Receptor source: an adult in good health.

The V call is TRBV18, the J call TRBJ1-1; no clear D gene. V was pared by 6 bases and J by 4 bases, with 18 bases between. Germline CDR1 KGHSH, CDR2 LQKENI. This CDR3 contains 15 residues. Here the CDR3 reads CASSLRTASGTEAFF. CDR3 bases: TGTGCCAGCTCCCTGAGGACGGCTAGCGGCACTGAAGCTTTCTTT.

The chain carries TRBV11-3 and TRBJ2-7; TRBD1 matches 9 bases. J gave up 5 bases and V 2 bases, and 13 bases lay outside the gene matches. This CDR3 spans 17 amino acids. Germline CDR1 and CDR2: SGHNT and YENEEA. As DNA, the CDR3 is TGTGCCAGCAGCTTAAAGGAGACAGGGGGGTATCTCGACGAGCAGTACTTC. It translates to CASSLKETGGYLDEQYF.

This sequence joins TRBV28 and TRBJ1-1, with 9 bases identical to TRBD1. Trimming took 7 bases from V and 1 from J; bases not matched to a gene: 16. CDR3 length equals 18 residues. Germline loops: CDR1 MDHEN, CDR2 SYDVKM. CDR3 loop: CASTTFLTGGLKNTEAFF. CDR3 sequence (DNA): TGTGCCAGCACTACTTTCCTTACAGGGGGCCTAAAGAACACTGAAGCTTTCTTT.

This clone was seen once. The rearrangement joins TRBV7-9 to TRBJ2-7; D is perhaps TRBD1 (6 bases). Trimming removed 1 base at V and 3 bases at J, with 13 bases between. CDR3 length: 15 residues. Looked up from germline, CDR1 is SEHNR and CDR2 is FQNEAQ (reference sequence). This CDR3 reads CASSLGTVLGYEQYF. Here the CDR3 DNA reads TGTGCCAGCAGCTTAGGGACAGTACTTGGCTACGAGCAGTACTTC.

In this sample, this clone turned up once. The rearrangement uses TRBV30 and TRBJ1-6; possible D gene TRBD1, 5 bases. Per the germline V gene, CDR1 is GTSNPN and CDR2 is SVGIG (reference sequence). The CDR3 loop spans 13 amino acids. The V end lost 5 bases, the J end lost 13 bases, and 18 bases lay between the germline ends. CDR3 protein: CAWGEGREFPLHF. CDR3 bases: TGTGCCTGGGGGGAAGGCAGGGAATTTCCCCTCCACTTT.

For the CDR3, the DNA is TGTGCCAGCAGCCTCGGACGGTTCCGGGGAACCTACGAGCAGTACTTC. Its translation is CASSLGRFRGTYEQYF. This rearrangement joins TRBV11-2 to TRBJ2-7, with D possibly matching TRBD2 (5 bases). The V end was cut by 5 bases, the J end by 2 bases, with 19 bases between. Looked up from germline, CDR1 is SGHAT and CDR2 is FQNNGV. This CDR3 has 16 residues. Looking up the rest from reference TRBV11-2 and TRBJ2-7 gives the full variable domain: EAGVAQSPRYKIIEKRQSVAFWCNPISGHATLYWYQQILGQGPKLLIQFQNNGVVDDSQLPKDRFSAERLKGVDSTLKIQPAKLEDSAVYLCASSLGRFRGTYEQYFGPGTRLTVT.

This chain uses TRBV5-4 with TRBJ2-7; D is perhaps TRBD1 or TRBD2 (6 bases each). This CDR3 is built from 14 residues. Trimming took off 1 base at V and 6 bases at J, with 14 bases between the two ends. Germline V gene data show CDR1 as SGHNT and CDR2 as YYREEE (reference sequence). The CDR3 reads CASSLFGGRGEQYF. The CDR3 nucleotides read TGTGCCAGCAGCTTGTTCGGGGGCCGGGGCGAGCAGTACTTC.

V and J are TRBV2 and TRBJ1-5, with TRBD1 matching over 9 bases. V lost 3 bases, J lost 0 bases, and 6 bases stayed unmatched. The V gene's germline CDR1 is SNHLY and CDR2 FYNNEI. The CDR3 extends over 17 amino acids. CDR3 DNA: TGTGCCAGCAGTGAGGAGGACAGGGGTTATAGCAATCAGCCCCAGCATTTT. It codes for CASSEEDRGYSNQPQHF.

This sequence joins TRBV29-1 and TRBJ1-2; 8 bases are shared with TRBD1. The germline CDR1 and CDR2 sequences are SQVTM and ANQGSEA. V shed 4 bases and J 7 bases; nucleotides not matched to a gene: 5. The CDR3 is 12 amino acids. The CDR3 is CSVGRGRFGYTF. The CDR3 bases are TGCAGCGTTGGCAGGGGGCGTTTTGGCTACACCTTC. Using reference TRBV29-1 and TRBJ1-2 for the parts outside the CDR3, the full variable domain is SAVISQKPSRDICQRGTSLTIQCQVDSQVTMMFWYRQQPGQSLTLIATANQGSEATYESGFVIDKFPISRPNLTFSTLTVSNMSPEDSSIYLCSVGRGRFGYTFGSGTRLTVV.

J is TRBJ2-3 and V is TRBV11-3; 9 bases are shared with TRBD1. Trimming took 7 bases from V and 1 from J; bases not matched to a gene: 18. The CDR3 is 19 amino acids. Germline assignment: CDR1 SGHNT and CDR2 YENEEA. The CDR3 DNA reads as TGTGCCAGCACCCCCGGGACAGGGTTATTTCATCGAGGCACAGATACGCAGTATTTT. It codes for CASTPGTGLFHRGTDTQYF.

This clone showed up just once. The rearrangement uses TRBV28 and TRBJ2-7, with 8 bases lining up with TRBD2. The trim removed 8 bases at V and 0 bases at J, leaving 3 bases unmatched. Germline V gives CDR1 MDHEN, CDR2 SYDVKM. This CDR3 is 13 amino acids long. DNA of the CDR3: TGTGCCAGCTATAGCGGGAACTCCTACGAGCAGTACTTC. It codes for CASYSGNSYEQYF.

This chain joins TRBV10-2 and TRBJ1-1; weak D call: TRBD1 (5 bases). The CDR3 extends over 13 amino acids. Per germline, CDR1 WSHSY and CDR2 SAAADI. The V and J ends lost 6 bases and 3 bases respectively, with 11 bases between them. The CDR3 coding sequence is TGCGCCAGCAGCGCCTCAGGGTACACTGAAGCTTTCTTT. Translating it yields CASSASGYTEAFF.

The chain combines TRBV10-3 with TRBJ2-4; 7 nucleotides match TRBD1. The CDR3 totals 15 residues. Germline assignment: CDR1 ENHRY and CDR2 SYGVKD. The V and J ends lost 6 bases and 9 bases, in that order; junction bases with no gene match: 14. The CDR3 region is CAIRPTGDPWGIQYF. The CDR3 nucleotides read TGTGCCATCAGACCTACAGGGGACCCTTGGGGCATTCAGTACTTC.

The rearrangement joins TRBV4-1 to TRBJ1-2; 7 bases agree with TRBD1. Germline CDR1 MGHRA, CDR2 YSYEKL. V lost 1 base, J lost 4 bases, and 9 bases stayed unmatched. The CDR3 spans 16 residues. CDR3 region: CASSQGSQGVFYGYTF. The CDR3 DNA reads TGCGCCAGCAGCCAAGGATCCCAGGGGGTATTCTATGGCTACACCTTC.

The gene calls are TRBV30 and TRBJ1-6, with a tentative D call TRBD1 (6 bases). Per the germline V gene, CDR1 is GTSNPN and CDR2 is SVGIG (reference sequence). The CDR3 sequence is 13 residues long. V shed 2 bases and J shed 10 bases, with 12 bases lying between them. The CDR3 DNA sequence: TGTGCCTGGAGTACAGGGTCCAAATCACCCCTCCACTTT. This sequence encodes CAWSTGSKSPLHF.

The chain combines TRBV7-4 with TRBJ2-4; D remains unclear. CDR3 length: 13 residues. With 5 bases removed from V and 0 bases from J, the gap between germline ends came to 5 bases. Germline V gives CDR1 SGHVT, CDR2 SQSDAQ. CDR3 region: CASSRSAKNIQYF. The CDR3, as DNA: TGTGCCAGCAGCAGGTCAGCCAAAAACATTCAGTACTTC.

The J gene is TRBJ1-2, the V gene TRBV7-9; TRBD1 might be the D (5 bases). V was shortened by 8 bases and J by 4 bases, with 11 bases between the two germline ends. This CDR3 is 12 amino acids long. CDR1 and CDR2 (germline): SEHNR, FQNEAQ (reference sequence). This chain's CDR3 is CASWTSVYGYTF. The DNA for the CDR3 is TGTGCCAGCTGGACATCGGTCTATGGCTACACCTTC.

The CDR3 sequence: CASRLGAPRKHTQYF. As DNA, the CDR3 is TGTGCCAGCAGACTTGGGGCCCCCCGAAAGCATACGCAGTATTTT. The chain carries TRBV7-8 and TRBJ2-3; possibly TRBD1 for D (5 bases). V lost 6 bases and J lost 7, with 20 bases in between. This CDR3 contains 15 residues. CDR1 is SGHVS and CDR2 is FQNEAQ in the germline V gene.

In this sample, this clone turned up once. The chain joins TRBV2 to TRBJ1-1; D may be TRBD1 (5 bases). Trimming pared 7 bases from V and 11 bases from J, leaving 20 bases between. Per germline, CDR1 SNHLY and CDR2 FYNNEI. The CDR3 loop spans 13 amino acids. DNA of the CDR3: TGTGCCAGCACCGAAGATACCAGGGTCGGGGCTTTCTTT. Translating gives CASTEDTRVGAFF.

The CDR3 DNA sequence: TGTGCCAGCAGTTTGAGCGATAAGACTGAAGCTTTCTTT. Its protein product is CASSLSDKTEAFF. This chain connects TRBV12-3 or TRBV12-4 to TRBJ1-1; no definite D call. The CDR3 has 13 amino acids. Trimming left V 3 bases short and J 5 bases short, with 10 bases between.

The chain is built from TRBV6-5 and TRBJ1-2, with no clear D. Trimming stripped 8 bases from V and 8 bases from J, with 12 bases between. The CDR3 loop spans 11 amino acids. In germline, CDR1 is MNHEY, CDR2 SVGAGI. Written as DNA, the CDR3 is TGTGCCAGCTCCGACGGCGGCGGCTACACCTTC. Amino acids: CASSDGGGYTF.

The CDR3 here is CASSFNPTGWDTDTQYF. The CDR3 region has the DNA TGTGCCAGCAGCTTTAACCCGACAGGGTGGGACACAGATACGCAGTATTTT. The V and J genes are TRBV5-5 and TRBJ2-3; TRBD1 agrees at 7 bases. V was pared by 2 bases and J by 2 bases, with 11 bases of the junction left unmatched. In germline, CDR1 is SGHKS, CDR2 YYEKEE (reference sequence). CDR3 size: 17 residues.

CDR3 DNA sequence: TGCGCCAGCAGCTTGGGCGGGGGAAAAGAGACCCAGTACTTC. This codes for CASSLGGGKETQYF. The chain recombines TRBV5-1 with TRBJ2-5; 7 positions agree with TRBD2. This CDR3 spans 14 amino acids. The V segment lost 0 bases and the J segment 3 bases; nucleotides outside the gene matches: 2. Germline CDR1 SGHRS, CDR2 YFSETQ.

This clone was observed a single time. This chain uses TRBV3-1 (or the pseudogene TRBV3-2) with TRBJ1-2; 10 positions match TRBD1. Germline V gives CDR1 LGHDT, CDR2 YNNKEL (reference sequence). This CDR3 region has 14 residues. Trimming at V came to 3 bases and at J to 7 bases, leaving 5 bases not matched to a gene. CDR3 amino acids: CASSQTGTGAGYTF. The CDR3 DNA follows: TGTGCCAGCAGCCAGACCGGGACAGGGGCTGGCTACACCTTC.

The V gene is TRBV11-1, the J gene TRBJ2-5; TRBD2 agrees at 13 bases. The trim removed 5 bases at V and 7 bases at J, leaving 7 bases unmatched. The length of the CDR3 is 15 residues. In germline, CDR1 is SGHAT, CDR2 FQDESV (reference sequence). CDR3 nucleotide sequence: TGTGCCAGCAGCCCACTAGCGGGAGGGGTGGGGACCCAGTACTTC. This sequence encodes CASSPLAGGVGTQYF.

Comments on this clone: Other DNA sequences of this sample code for an identical CDR3. V usage is TRBV7-9 and J usage is TRBJ1-1, with D unresolved. The germline V gene encodes CDR1 SEHNR and CDR2 FQNEAQ (reference sequence). This CDR3 contains 11 residues. V lost 3 bases and J lost 5, with 4 bases in between. CDR3 sequence: CASSFGTEAFF. Here the CDR3 DNA reads TGTGCCAGCAGCTTCGGGACTGAAGCTTTCTTT.

The genes are TRBV28 and TRBJ2-1, with D perhaps matching TRBD2 (5 bases). Germline CDR1 MDHEN, CDR2 SYDVKM. This CDR3 has 16 amino acids. The V end was cut by 5 bases, the J end by 3 bases, with 17 bases between. CDR3 nucleotides: TGTGCCAGCAGTCCCATGGGAGAGCGGCTCTACAATGAGCAGTTCTTC. Translating gives CASSPMGERLYNEQFF.